A single sample is the source of the 32 T cell receptor beta chains below, sequenced in a study of human T cells and chemical hapten exposure. TCRdb redid the calling of the RACE reads with MiXCR, one entry per CDR3 protein. The data show 75,000 to 100,000 distinct CDR3 sequences, with 10% to 13% seen just once and 2% to 2.5% held by the top ten. Described time point: patch test 1, 2 weeks after DPC sensitization. As to treatment: therapeutic diphenylcyclopropenone sensitization with weekly scalp DPC. Sequencing used whole blood, obtained in connection with sensitization to the hapten diphenylcyclopropenone (DPC). The receptors come from a man in his forties with alopecia areata. Some clones in this sample may be carry-over from other donors' samples.

In this sample, this clonotype turned up many times. This chain connects TRBV6-6 to TRBJ1-1; 7 positions match TRBD1. J was trimmed by 3 bases and V by 5 bases; bases with no gene match: 6. This CDR3 region has 14 residues. Germline V CDR1 and CDR2: MNHNY, SVGAGI (reference sequence). The CDR3 protein is CASSQRQGYTEAFF. CDR3 nucleotide sequence: TGTGCCAGCAGTCAGAGACAGGGTTACACTGAAGCTTTCTTT.

This clonotype has a count of ten or more. The genes are TRBV12-3 or TRBV12-4 and TRBJ1-5, with 9 bases fitting TRBD1. Trimming took 1 base from V and 7 from J; bases not matched to a gene: 5. This CDR3 has 15 amino acids. CDR3 amino acids: CASSLGDRAEQPQHF. The CDR3 region has the DNA TGTGCCAGCAGTTTAGGGGACAGGGCCGAACAGCCCCAGCATTTT.

This clonotype was detected a few times. The CDR3 protein is CSARIGGSTEAFF. Here the CDR3 DNA reads TGCAGTGCTAGGATCGGGGGCAGCACTGAAGCTTTCTTT. This rearrangement joins TRBV20-1 to TRBJ1-1, with D perhaps TRBD1 (6 bases). The CDR3 is made up of 13 amino acids. Germline V gene lookup returns CDR1 DFQATT and CDR2 SNEGSKA (reference sequence). V was trimmed by 3 bases and J by 4 bases, leaving 12 bases between them.

This sequence joins TRBV3-1 and TRBJ2-2; D call uncertain. CDR1 is LGHDT and CDR2 is YNNKEL in the germline V gene (reference sequence). V was pared by 2 bases and J by 9 bases, with 7 bases between. CDR3 length: 12 amino acids. The CDR3 spells CASSQLGRELFF. The CDR3 nucleotides read TGTGCCAGCAGCCAACTTGGCAGGGAGCTGTTTTTT. Variable domain in full (rest from reference TRBV3-1 and TRBJ2-2): DTAVSQTPKYLVTQMGNDKSIKCEQNLGHDTMYWYKQDSKKFLKIMFSYNNKELIINETVPNRFSPKSPDKAHLNLHINSLELGDSAVYFCASSQLGRELFFGEGSRLTVL.

This clonotype was found a few times. CDR3 sequence reads: CASSSHLAGSSYEQYF. The CDR3 nucleotides are TGCGCCAGCAGCTCCCACCTAGCGGGGAGCTCCTACGAGCAGTACTTC. The chain recombines TRBV5-1 with TRBJ2-7, with TRBD2 matching 9 bases. This CDR3 comprises 16 residues. Germline assignment: CDR1 SGHRS and CDR2 YFSETQ. The J segment lost 0 bases and the V segment lost 3 bases, leaving 7 bases of the junction unmatched.

This clonotype came up a few times. The V and J genes are TRBV15 and TRBJ2-4, with D perhaps given as TRBD1 or TRBD2 (5 bases each). From germline, CDR1 is LNHNV and CDR2 YYDKDF (reference sequence). Trimming stripped 3 bases from V and 0 bases from J, with 15 bases between. The CDR3 extends over 17 amino acids. Here the CDR3 DNA reads TGTGCCACCAGCAGTGAGGGGTTTGAACTAGCCAAAAACATTCAGTACTTC. It is translated as CATSSEGFELAKNIQYF. Supplemented by reference TRBV15 and TRBJ2-4, the full variable domain reads DAMVIQNPRYQVTQFGKPVTLSCSQTLNHNVMYWYQQKSSQAPKLLFHYYDKDFNNEADTPDNFQSRRPNTSFCFLDIRSPGLGDTAMYLCATSSEGFELAKNIQYFGAGTRLSVL.

This clonotype was picked up many times. The gene calls are TRBV5-8 and TRBJ1-5; 7 nucleotides agree with TRBD1. CDR3 length equals 16 residues. Trimming cost V 0 bases and J 8 bases; bases outside gene matches: 11. Germline V lookup: CDR1 SGHTS, CDR2 YDEGEE. The CDR3 nucleotides are TGTGCCAGCAGCTTGGGACCGACAGGGTTCGTTGAGCCCCAGCATTTT. The encoded protein is CASSLGPTGFVEPQHF.

This clonotype was seen at least ten times. J is TRBJ1-6 and V is TRBV6-1; a possible D gene is TRBD1 (5 bases). Germline V CDR1 and CDR2: MNHNS, SASEGT. The length of the CDR3 is 15 residues. Trimming removed 1 base at V and 7 bases at J, with 11 bases between. CDR3 nucleotide sequence: TGTGCCAGCAGTGAAGAAGGGGCACGGAATTCACCCCTCCACTTT. Amino acids: CASSEEGARNSPLHF.

V and J are TRBV15 and TRBJ2-3; 9 bases are a match to TRBD1. Per germline, CDR1 LNHNV and CDR2 YYDKDF (reference sequence). This CDR3 contains 19 residues. With 0 bases clipped from V and 4 bases from J, the junction kept 14 bases outside the gene matches. The CDR3: CATSRDLRTGVLFADTQYF. The CDR3, as DNA: TGTGCCACCAGCAGAGATCTCCGGACAGGGGTTTTGTTTGCAGATACGCAGTATTTT. The entire variable domain, with the rest obtained from reference TRBV15 and TRBJ2-3, is as follows: DAMVIQNPRYQVTQFGKPVTLSCSQTLNHNVMYWYQQKSSQAPKLLFHYYDKDFNNEADTPDNFQSRRPNTSFCFLDIRSPGLGDTAMYLCATSRDLRTGVLFADTQYFGPGTRLTVL.

The V gene is TRBV29-1, the J gene TRBJ2-1; D unclear. Germline CDR1 reads SQVTM; CDR2 reads ANQGSEA. With 2 bases removed from V and 7 bases from J, the gap between germline ends came to 3 bases. The CDR3 sequence is 10 residues long. The CDR3 is CSVELNEQFF. CDR3 DNA sequence: TGCAGCGTTGAACTAAATGAGCAGTTCTTC.

This chain joins TRBV7-2 and TRBJ2-7; D not certain. This CDR3 has 13 residues. Per germline, CDR1 SGHTA and CDR2 FQGNSA. Trimming removed 5 bases from V and 2 bases from J, with 10 bases in between. In nucleotides, the CDR3 is TGTGCCAGCAGCCCCGCCGGGCCCTACGAGCAGTACTTC. Amino acids: CASSPAGPYEQYF. Full variable domain (outside the CDR3, taken from reference TRBV7-2 and TRBJ2-7): GAGVSQSPSNKVTEKGKDVELRCDPISGHTALYWYRQSLGQGLEFLIYFQGNSAPDKSGLPSDRFSAERTGGSVSTLTIQRTQQEDSAVYLCASSPAGPYEQYFGPGTRLTVT.

This chain uses TRBV30 with TRBJ2-7, with D possibly TRBD2 on 7 matching bases. Germline V gene sequence: CDR1 GTSNPN, CDR2 SVGIG (reference sequence). Trimming left V 0 bases short and J 2 bases short, with 11 bases between. The CDR3 is 14 residues long. The CDR3 loop reads CAWSVPGGPYEQYF. CDR3 DNA sequence: TGTGCCTGGAGTGTACCCGGGGGGCCCTACGAGCAGTACTTC. Based on the CDR3 plus reference TRBV30 and TRBJ2-7, the full variable domain is SQTIHQWPATLVQPVGSPLSLECTVEGTSNPNLYWYRQAAGRGLQLLFYSVGIGQISSEVPQNLSASRPQDRQFILSSKKLLLSDSGFYLCAWSVPGGPYEQYFGPGTRLTVT.

This clonotype was observed a few times. The chain carries TRBV4-2 and TRBJ2-3; 11 nucleotides align to TRBD2. CDR1 and CDR2 from the germline V gene are LGHNA and YNFKEQ. The CDR3 totals 18 residues. V shed 2 bases and J 0 bases; nucleotides not matched to a gene: 7. The CDR3 spells CASSQSLAGGLSTDTQYF. CDR3 sequence (DNA): TGTGCCAGCAGCCAATCCCTAGCGGGAGGCCTAAGCACAGATACGCAGTATTTT.

The chain joins TRBV20-1 to TRBJ1-6; 7 positions match TRBD1. CDR1 DFQATT and CDR2 SNEGSKA come from the germline V gene (reference sequence). CDR3 length: 14 amino acids. V lost 5 bases to trimming and J lost 6 bases; unmatched junction nucleotides: 7. CDR3 DNA sequence: TGCAGTGCTGATACCGGGACAGCTAATTCACCCCTCCACTTT. This encodes CSADTGTANSPLHF.

At least ten counts were recorded for this clonotype. This chain connects TRBV29-1 to TRBJ2-4; tentatively, D is TRBD1 (5 bases). Between the trimmed V and J ends, which lost 2 bases and 7 bases, there was a span of 12 bases. Germline values: CDR1 SQVTM, CDR2 ANQGSEA. This CDR3 region has 13 residues. CDR3 DNA sequence: TGCAGCGTTGAAAACTTAGCAGGGAACATTCAGTACTTC. It specifies CSVENLAGNIQYF.

The genes are TRBV27 and TRBJ2-6; weak D call: TRBD1 (5 bases). The CDR3 runs to 16 residues. Germline V gene data show CDR1 as MNHEY and CDR2 as SMNVEV (reference sequence). The V end was cut by 2 bases, the J end by 0 bases, with 8 bases between. The CDR3 is CASSLRQGSGANVLTF. The DNA for the CDR3 is TGTGCCAGCAGTTTAAGGCAGGGCTCTGGGGCCAACGTCCTGACTTTC.

The chain links TRBV29-1 to TRBJ2-5; 10 bases match TRBD2. Germline V gene lookup returns CDR1 SQVTM and CDR2 ANQGSEA. This CDR3 has 16 amino acids. J gave up 7 bases and V 6 bases, and 17 bases lay outside the gene matches. The CDR3 DNA sequence: TGCAGCGTCGACTCGCTAGCGGGAGAACCAACGTGGACCCAGTACTTC. Encoded protein: CSVDSLAGEPTWTQYF.

V usage is TRBV7-9 and J usage is TRBJ1-1; unclear D gene. V was clipped by 5 bases and J by 3 bases, with 13 bases between them. The CDR3 extends over 14 amino acids. Germline CDR1 reads SEHNR; CDR2 reads FQNEAQ (reference sequence). CDR3 amino acids: CASSITPADTEAFF. CDR3 bases: TGTGCCAGCAGCATCACACCGGCGGACACTGAAGCTTTCTTT.

The chain uses TRBV28 and TRBJ2-5, with 8 bases identical to TRBD2. Germline V gene sequence: CDR1 MDHEN, CDR2 SYDVKM. This CDR3 is built from 16 residues. The ends lost 4 bases at V and 1 base at J; junction bases unmatched: 8. The CDR3 sequence is CASSSLLAEIQETQYF. CDR3 bases: TGTGCCAGCAGTTCTTTACTAGCGGAGATCCAAGAGACCCAGTACTTC.

This clonotype was seen repeatedly, ten times or more. The chain uses TRBV24-1 and TRBJ2-6, with 7 bases aligning to TRBD1. The germline V gene has CDR1 KGHDR and CDR2 SFDVKD. V lost 3 bases and J lost 0; bases outside the gene matches: 1. The length of the CDR3 is 16 residues. The CDR3 region has the DNA TGTGCCACCAGTGATCCAGGGGGCTCTGGGGCCAACGTCCTGACTTTC. It codes for CATSDPGGSGANVLTF.

The chain uses TRBV7-2 and TRBJ2-1; D gene unclear. CDR3 length: 14 residues. Per germline, CDR1 SGHTA and CDR2 FQGNSA. V was shortened by 1 base and J by 8 bases, with 12 bases between the two germline ends. The CDR3 spells CASSLEVDRDEQFF. CDR3 DNA sequence: TGTGCCAGCAGCTTAGAAGTAGATCGGGATGAGCAGTTCTTC.

This clonotype was recorded a few times. V gene TRBV9 combines with J gene TRBJ2-3; a possible D gene is TRBD2 (6 bases). CDR1 and CDR2 (germline): SGDLS, YYNGEE. Trimming cost V 1 base and J 6 bases, with 6 bases left between them. The length of the CDR3 is 12 residues. In DNA form, the CDR3 reads TGTGCCAGCAGCGTAAGCGGGGATACGCAGTATTTT. Translating gives CASSVSGDTQYF.

The table lists this clonotype with a few counts. The V gene is TRBV28, the J gene TRBJ2-3; D is perhaps TRBD1 (7 bases). Germline values: CDR1 MDHEN, CDR2 SYDVKM. V shed 5 bases and J shed 2 bases, with 14 bases lying between them. The CDR3 sequence is 15 residues long. The CDR3 nucleotides are TGTGCCAGCAGTCAACGGGGGACAGCCACAGATACGCAGTATTTT. It translates to CASSQRGTATDTQYF.

This clonotype came up a few times. The chain carries TRBV6-5 and TRBJ2-7; 9 bases fit TRBD2. This CDR3 has 17 amino acids. V lost 2 bases, J lost 0 bases, and 8 bases stayed unmatched. Germline CDR1 is MNHEY and CDR2 is SVGAGI. The CDR3 here is CASSYRMGSGSSYEQYF. The CDR3, as DNA: TGTGCCAGCAGTTACCGGATGGGTAGCGGGAGCTCCTACGAGCAGTACTTC.

The chain is built from TRBV5-8 and TRBJ2-3; 10 bases align to TRBD2. The CDR3 has 15 amino acids. The junction had 6 bases not matched to a gene; V was cut back by 6 bases and J by 2 bases. Germline values: CDR1 SGHTS, CDR2 YDEGEE. The CDR3 sequence: CASTLAGANTDTQYF. CDR3 coding DNA: TGTGCCAGCACCCTAGCGGGAGCCAACACAGATACGCAGTATTTT.

This clonotype was counted at least ten times. The genes are TRBV29-1 and TRBJ2-5, with TRBD2 identical over 14 bases. This CDR3 has 16 amino acids. The V segment lost 6 bases and the J segment 4 bases; nucleotides outside the gene matches: 10. CDR1 SQVTM and CDR2 ANQGSEA come from the germline V gene. The CDR3 loop reads CSVDGTSGSGGETQYF. CDR3 nucleotides: TGCAGCGTAGACGGGACTAGCGGGAGTGGGGGAGAGACCCAGTACTTC.

This clonotype was observed many times. The chain links TRBV6-1 to TRBJ1-4; the D is unclear. Trimming took off 8 bases at V and 0 bases at J, with 19 bases between the two ends. The germline V gene has CDR1 MNHNS and CDR2 SASEGT. This CDR3 region has 17 residues. This chain's CDR3 is CASYNGYWGATNEKLFF. DNA for the CDR3: TGTGCCAGCTATAACGGATACTGGGGAGCAACTAATGAAAAACTGTTTTTT.

This clonotype was observed a handful of times. Being one base from a much bigger clone, this may be a read error. The chain joins TRBV6-2 or TRBV6-3 to TRBJ2-3; D remains ambiguous. Trimming left V 6 bases short and J 2 bases short, with 3 bases between. The CDR3 consists of 11 residues. In germline, CDR1 is MNHEY, CDR2 SVGEGT. The CDR3 loop reads CASSHTDTQYF. The CDR3 nucleotides read TGTGCCAGCAGCCACACAGATACGCAGTATTTT.

This clonotype was observed at least ten times. The chain carries TRBV4-2 and TRBJ2-2; D unresolved. V dropped 3 bases and J dropped 4 bases, with 6 bases sitting between them. CDR1 LGHNA and CDR2 YNFKEQ come from the germline V gene. The CDR3 contains 13 residues. CDR3 DNA: TGTGCCAGCAGCCAGGGTATCACCGGGGAGCTGTTTTTT. Amino acids: CASSQGITGELFF.

J is TRBJ2-4 and V is TRBV7-2, with D possibly matching TRBD1 (5 bases). The germline V gene has CDR1 SGHTA and CDR2 FQGNSA. V was shortened by 6 bases and J by 0 bases, with 12 bases between the two germline ends. The CDR3 spans 15 residues. The CDR3 coding sequence is TGTGCCAGCAGGCAGGGAACCCTAGCCAAAAACATTCAGTACTTC. The encoded protein is CASRQGTLAKNIQYF.

This clonotype was picked up a small number of times. V and J are TRBV28 and TRBJ2-7, with D maybe TRBD2 (7 bases). The CDR3 is made up of 17 amino acids. Per the germline V gene, CDR1 is MDHEN and CDR2 is SYDVKM. Trimming took 4 bases from V and 3 from J, leaving 22 bases between them. The CDR3: CASSSVRGGAILYEQYF. The CDR3 DNA reads as TGTGCCAGCAGTTCCGTTCGAGGGGGGGCGATTCTCTACGAGCAGTACTTC.

This clonotype has a handful of counts. Compared with germline, one end of the junction differs, possibly owing to a read error. The chain recombines TRBV6-2 or TRBV6-3 with TRBJ2-7; D is unresolved. Germline V lookup: CDR1 MNHEY, CDR2 SVGEGT. The CDR3 has 13 amino acids. The CDR3 DNA reads as TGTGCCAGCAGTTTCGGCGTTACCTACAAGCAGTACTTC. Translating it yields CASSFGVTYKQYF.